These 18 T cell receptor beta chains were sequenced from one sample in a study of cytomegalovirus exposure and HLA in healthy donors. Vbeta (60) and Jbeta (13) primers were used in the PCR. The data were produced by immunoSEQ multiplex PCR, yet TCRdb's version contains in-frame clones alone and is incomplete. Its listing shows over 30,000 clones. The sequencing sample was made of PBMCs. These receptors were taken from a woman in her thirties or forties in good health and CMV-seropositive.

In nucleotides, the CDR3 is TGTGCCAGCAGTTACCTTATCTGGGAGGCCACCTACGAGCAGTACTTC. Translated, it gives CASSYLIWEATYEQYF. The V gene is TRBV27, the J gene TRBJ2-7; possible D gene TRBD2, 6 bases. The CDR3 sequence is 16 residues long. Germline loops: CDR1 MNHEY, CDR2 SMNVEV (reference sequence). With 4 bases removed from V and 2 bases from J, the gap between germline ends came to 18 bases.

This chain connects TRBV15 to TRBJ2-5; the match to TRBD1 covers 8 bases. The germline V gene has CDR1 LNHNV and CDR2 YYDKDF (reference sequence). The V gene end was trimmed by 1 base and the J gene end by 4 bases; junction bases not matched to a gene: 11. The CDR3 has 17 amino acids. The CDR3 here is CATSRGTTGVATETQYF. CDR3 DNA: TGTGCCACCAGCAGAGGAACGACAGGGGTTGCCACAGAGACCCAGTACTTC.

The chain uses TRBV7-9 and TRBJ1-2; TRBD1 aligns across 7 bases. The CDR3 sequence is 17 residues long. The V and J ends lost 5 bases and 0 bases, in that order; junction bases with no gene match: 12. Germline V gene sequence: CDR1 SEHNR, CDR2 FQNEAQ (reference sequence). CDR3 in amino acids: CASSVTQGETANYGYTF. The CDR3 region has the DNA TGTGCCAGCAGCGTAACCCAGGGGGAAACAGCTAACTATGGCTACACCTTC.

The chain is built from TRBV2 and TRBJ1-2, with D possibly matching TRBD1 (6 bases). Trimming stripped 3 bases from V and 6 bases from J, with 11 bases between. Germline CDR1 SNHLY, CDR2 FYNNEI. The CDR3 length is 13 residues. CDR3 loop: CASSDQGRDGYTF. The DNA of the CDR3 is TGTGCCAGCAGTGACCAGGGGCGGGATGGCTACACCTTC. Variable domain in full (rest from reference TRBV2 and TRBJ1-2): EPEVTQTPSHQVTQMGQEVILRCVPISNHLYFYWYRQILGQKVEFLVSFYNNEISEKSEIFDDQFSVERPDGSNFTLKIRSTKLEDSAMYFCASSDQGRDGYTFGSGTRLTVV.

CDR3 region: CAISGTSGRSYNEQFF. The CDR3 nucleotides read TGTGCCATCAGCGGGACTAGCGGGAGAAGCTACAATGAGCAGTTCTTC. This chain joins TRBV10-3 and TRBJ2-1; 14 nucleotides match TRBD2. Unmatched junction bases numbered 4, after V lost 6 bases and J lost 3 bases. The CDR3 is made up of 16 amino acids. CDR1 is ENHRY and CDR2 is SYGVKD in the germline V gene.

The chain uses TRBV4-2 and TRBJ1-2; TRBD1 matches 7 bases. The CDR3 is made up of 14 amino acids. CDR1 is LGHNA, CDR2 YNFKEQ, per germline. V was pared by 3 bases and J by 4 bases, with 5 bases of the junction left unmatched. The CDR3 loop reads CASSHRTGPYGYTF. The CDR3 DNA follows: TGTGCCAGCAGCCATAGGACAGGACCCTATGGCTACACCTTC.

The chain links TRBV5-1 to TRBJ2-1; a weak D match, TRBD1 (6 bases). V shed 4 bases and J shed 5 bases, with 13 bases lying between them. Germline CDR1 and CDR2: SGHRS and YFSETQ. The CDR3 spans 14 residues. The CDR3 protein is CASSLTGGDNEQFF. The CDR3 coding sequence is TGCGCCAGCAGCCTGACAGGCGGTGACAATGAGCAGTTCTTC.

In DNA, the CDR3 is TGTGCCAGCAACCGAGGACAGGGTAGCAATCAGCCCCAGCATTTT. Amino acid sequence: CASNRGQGSNQPQHF. The chain links TRBV6-4 to TRBJ1-5, with 8 bases aligning to TRBD1. J gave up 0 bases and V 7 bases, and 5 bases lay outside the gene matches. Germline CDR1 MRHNA, CDR2 SNTAGT. The CDR3 is made up of 15 amino acids.

The chain has TRBV5-1 and TRBJ2-2, with D tentatively TRBD1 (5 bases). The V end was cut by 0 bases, the J end by 0 bases, with 9 bases between. CDR1 is SGHRS and CDR2 is YFSETQ in the germline V gene. The CDR3 covers 16 residues. CDR3 nucleotides: TGCGCCAGCAGCTTGGCTGCAGGGACGAACACCGGGGAGCTGTTTTTT. Protein sequence: CASSLAAGTNTGELFF.

The chain joins TRBV6-1 to TRBJ2-4, with 11 nucleotides matching TRBD2. With V trimmed by 7 bases and J by 6 bases, 2 bases remained unmatched. Germline V gives CDR1 MNHNS, CDR2 SASEGT. The CDR3 has 13 amino acids. The CDR3: CASTGTSGNIQYF. As DNA, the CDR3 is TGTGCCAGCACCGGGACTAGCGGAAACATTCAGTACTTC.

The chain couples TRBV11-1 to TRBJ2-7, with a weak D call TRBD1 (6 bases). The CDR3 totals 16 residues. The V end lost 5 bases, the J end lost 0 bases, and 17 bases lay between the germline ends. From germline, CDR1 is SGHAT and CDR2 FQDESV (reference sequence). CDR3 sequence reads: CASSPRYGTFSYEQYF. The DNA of the CDR3 is TGTGCCAGCAGCCCCCGATACGGGACATTCTCCTACGAGCAGTACTTC.

The rearrangement joins TRBV19 to TRBJ1-2; TRBD1 matches at 12 bases. With V trimmed by 3 bases and J by 5 bases, 13 bases remained unmatched. Germline V CDR1 and CDR2: LNHDA, SQIVND (reference sequence). The CDR3 runs to 18 residues. This chain's CDR3 is CASSIIGTGGVEWYGYTF. In DNA, the CDR3 is TGTGCCAGTAGTATTATCGGGACAGGGGGCGTGGAGTGGTATGGCTACACCTTC.

V usage is TRBV5-4 and J usage is TRBJ2-1; TRBD2 matches 12 bases. CDR3 length equals 16 residues. The germline gives CDR1 SGHNT, CDR2 YYREEE (reference sequence). With V trimmed by 4 bases and J by 4 bases, 6 bases remained unmatched. The CDR3 bases are TGTGCCAGCAGCCGCTCTAGCGGGAGGGGGTACAATGAGCAGTTCTTC. Protein: CASSRSSGRGYNEQFF.

The V and J genes are TRBV25-1 and TRBJ2-4, with D perhaps matching TRBD2 (5 bases). V lost 2 bases and J 2 bases, leaving 13 bases between the germline ends. This CDR3 is 16 amino acids long. The germline V gene has CDR1 MGHDK and CDR2 SYGVNS. In nucleotides, the CDR3 is TGTGCCAGCAGTGAAGTAGAGGGTAGAACCAAAAACATTCAGTACTTC. This gives the protein CASSEVEGRTKNIQYF.

The chain couples TRBV4-1 to TRBJ2-3; D is unresolved. The CDR3 has 14 residues. Germline CDR1 and CDR2: MGHRA and YSYEKL. Deletions cut 3 bases from V and 0 bases from J, with 7 bases between. The CDR3 protein is CASSHATSTDTQYF. The CDR3 nucleotides read TGCGCCAGCAGCCATGCTACTAGCACAGATACGCAGTATTTT.

The chain employs TRBV29-1 and TRBJ1-4; D may be TRBD1 (6 bases). V was cut by 3 bases and J by 7 bases, with 9 bases left in between. The CDR3 runs to 12 residues. The V gene's germline CDR1 is SQVTM and CDR2 ANQGSEA. In nucleotides, the CDR3 is TGCAGCGTTGATGTAGGGGGTGAAAAACTGTTTTTT. Protein sequence: CSVDVGGEKLFF. Full variable domain (remainder filled in from reference TRBV29-1 and TRBJ1-4): SAVISQKPSRDICQRGTSLTIQCQVDSQVTMMFWYRQQPGQSLTLIATANQGSEATYESGFVIDKFPISRPNLTFSTLTVSNMSPEDSSIYLCSVDVGGEKLFFGSGTQLSVL.

J is TRBJ2-5 and V is TRBV27; TRBD1 matches 9 bases. The closer fit of TRBJ2-7 to the DNA end suggests the J call may be wrong. The CDR3 is 19 amino acids. Germline-derived CDR1 and CDR2 are MNHEY and SMNVEV (reference sequence). The CDR3 loop is CASSPPPGQGSPRLYEQYF. CDR3 sequence (DNA): TGTGCCAGCAGTCCCCCCCCGGGACAGGGATCTCCCCGACTATACGAGCAGTACTTC.

V and J are TRBV30 and TRBJ2-1, with 10 positions matching TRBD1. Germline V gene sequence: CDR1 GTSNPN, CDR2 SVGIG (reference sequence). This CDR3 comprises 15 residues. V shed 4 bases and J 6 bases; nucleotides not matched to a gene: 9. CDR3 loop: CAWTPPGTGVNEQFF. CDR3 sequence (DNA): TGTGCCTGGACCCCCCCCGGGACAGGGGTCAATGAGCAGTTCTTC.